One sample yielded the 17 T cell receptor beta chains listed below, sequenced in a study of CD8+CD57+ T cells in acquired aplastic anemia. According to the study, genomic DNA was the template for TCR beta VDJ and CDR3 profiling. Each CDR3 protein is one row after TCRdb ran MiXCR on the reads. Here the sample spans 150,000 to 200,000 distinct CDR3 sequences, 45% to 55% being singletons. Previously, flow cytometry had revealed CD8+CD57+ cell expansion in the patients chosen for sequencing. The sequencing input was sorted CD4+, CD8+, or CD8+CD57+ T cells (not recorded which) from PBMCs. Receptors were obtained from a human donor with aplastic anemia.

This chain joins TRBV11-2 and TRBJ2-3, with TRBD2 matching over 9 bases. CDR1 is SGHAT and CDR2 is FQNNGV in the germline V gene. J was trimmed by 0 bases and V by 3 bases; bases with no gene match: 10. The CDR3 is 18 amino acids. CDR3 protein: CASSLGSSGAPSTDTQYF. As DNA, the CDR3 is TGTGCCAGCAGCTTGGGTTCTAGCGGGGCCCCTAGCACAGATACGCAGTATTTT.

The sample holds many counts of this clonotype. The chain employs TRBV19 and TRBJ1-3, with D maybe TRBD1 (6 bases). Germline V gene data show CDR1 as LNHDA and CDR2 as SQIVND (reference sequence). The CDR3 is made up of 15 amino acids. V gave up 5 bases and J gave up 1 base, with 12 bases separating them. CDR3 loop: CASSQNTGSGNTIYF. The CDR3 DNA reads TGTGCCAGTAGTCAAAATACAGGGTCTGGAAACACCATATATTTT.

This clonotype was seen a handful of times. The gene calls are TRBV28 and TRBJ1-4, with D perhaps matching TRBD1 (6 bases). This CDR3 comprises 16 residues. V was trimmed by 8 bases and J by 7 bases, leaving 23 bases between them. Germline V gene lookup returns CDR1 MDHEN and CDR2 SYDVKM. The CDR3 coding sequence is TGTGCCAGCCGCTCGGGGGAAGGGGGAGGAGGTGAAAAACTGTTTTTT. Its protein product is CASRSGEGGGGEKLFF.

The V gene is TRBV9, the J gene TRBJ2-7; the match to TRBD2 covers 9 bases. V was pared by 4 bases and J by 3 bases, with 8 bases of the junction left unmatched. Germline assignment: CDR1 SGDLS and CDR2 YYNGEE. The CDR3 length is 15 residues. For the CDR3, the DNA is TGTGCCAGCAGCTTGGGAGCGGGAGGTCTCTACGAGCAGTACTTC. Its translation: CASSLGAGGLYEQYF.

The V gene is TRBV10-3, the J gene TRBJ2-1; TRBD2 matches at 11 bases. J was trimmed by 5 bases and V by 4 bases; bases with no gene match: 4. The germline gives CDR1 ENHRY, CDR2 SYGVKD. This CDR3 is built from 15 residues. DNA of the CDR3: TGTGCCATCAGTGCTACGGGACTAGCGGACAATGAGCAGTTCTTC. It encodes CAISATGLADNEQFF.

This clonotype was detected only a few times. This chain joins TRBV9 and TRBJ2-1; D ambiguous. CDR3 length: 10 amino acids. Germline assignment: CDR1 SGDLS and CDR2 YYNGEE. Between the trimmed V and J ends, which lost 7 bases and 10 bases, there was a span of 9 bases. The CDR3 spells CASERSEQFF. Written as DNA, the CDR3 is TGTGCCAGCGAACGCAGCGAGCAGTTCTTC.

This clonotype was observed at least ten times. This chain joins TRBV4-2 and TRBJ2-1; D is perhaps TRBD2 (5 bases). Germline V gene data show CDR1 as LGHNA and CDR2 as YNFKEQ. V lost 3 bases and J 6 bases, leaving 18 bases between the germline ends. CDR3 length equals 16 residues. CDR3: CASSQGSAGTANEQFF. The CDR3, as DNA: TGTGCCAGCAGCCAGGGGTCTGCGGGTACCGCCAATGAGCAGTTCTTC.

This clonotype was seen ten or more times. This chain links TRBV7-2 with TRBJ2-3; no definite D call. Looked up from germline, CDR1 is SGHTA and CDR2 is FQGNSA. The CDR3 has 13 residues. Deletions cut 5 bases from V and 6 bases from J, with 12 bases between. CDR3 in amino acids: CASSLSAGDTQYF. In DNA form, the CDR3 reads TGTGCCAGCAGCCTCTCGGCCGGGGATACGCAGTATTTT.

Of note for this clonotype: The junction and the germline gene differ at one end; a read error may be behind it. J is TRBJ1-1 and V is TRBV15, with TRBD1 matching 7 bases. The CDR3 contains 15 residues. The germline CDR1 and CDR2 sequences are LNHNV and YYDKDF (reference sequence). In DNA form, the CDR3 reads TGTGCCACCAGCAGACAACAGGGGAGAAACGCTGAAGCTCTCTTT. Protein product: CATSRQQGRNAEALF.

The J gene is TRBJ1-3, the V gene TRBV7-9; D unresolved. Germline CDR1 is SEHNR and CDR2 is FQNEAQ (reference sequence). The CDR3 extends over 15 amino acids. Between the trimmed V and J ends, which lost 8 bases and 3 bases, there was a span of 17 bases. The CDR3 coding sequence is TGTGCCAGCTCAAAAAGAGTGGGCAATGGAAACACCATATATTTT. As protein: CASSKRVGNGNTIYF.

The V and J genes are TRBV7-2 and TRBJ1-6; D is ambiguous. V dropped 5 bases and J dropped 7 bases, with 12 bases sitting between them. Looked up from germline, CDR1 is SGHTA and CDR2 is FQGNSA. CDR3 length equals 14 residues. CDR3 DNA: TGTGCCAGCAGCCCATACTTGGGGAATTCACCCCTCCACTTT. It is translated as CASSPYLGNSPLHF.

The V call is TRBV2, the J call TRBJ1-6; TRBD1 is a possible D gene (5 bases). Germline CDR1 is SNHLY and CDR2 is FYNNEI. CDR3 length equals 15 residues. V lost 5 bases to trimming and J lost 9 bases, with 17 bases between them. CDR3 sequence: CASSSLDISVSPLHF. The CDR3 DNA reads TGTGCCAGCAGTAGTCTGGACATATCGGTTTCACCCCTCCACTTT.

The chain has TRBV15 and TRBJ2-3; D is perhaps TRBD1 (6 bases). The CDR3 sequence is 14 residues long. With 4 bases removed from V and 11 bases from J, the gap between germline ends came to 19 bases. From germline, CDR1 is LNHNV and CDR2 YYDKDF (reference sequence). CDR3 nucleotide sequence: TGTGCCACCAGCAACTACAGGGTGGGACAAATGCAGTATTTT. Amino acids: CATSNYRVGQMQYF.

This clonotype occurred many times. V gene TRBV20-1 combines with J gene TRBJ2-5, with 12 bases lining up with TRBD2. The CDR3 is 15 residues long. V shed 5 bases and J 5 bases; nucleotides not matched to a gene: 9. The V gene's germline CDR1 is DFQATT and CDR2 SNEGSKA (reference sequence). The CDR3 region is CSASRLAGVGETQYF. In nucleotides, the CDR3 is TGCAGTGCTTCACGACTAGCGGGAGTCGGTGAGACCCAGTACTTC.

The V and J genes are TRBV5-5 and TRBJ2-7, with a weak D call TRBD1 (6 bases). CDR1 and CDR2 (germline): SGHKS, YYEKEE (reference sequence). V was cut by 3 bases and J by 6 bases, with 10 bases left in between. The CDR3 totals 12 residues. The CDR3 DNA sequence: TGTGCCAGCAGCTCTACAGGGACCGAGCAGTACTTC. Its translation is CASSSTGTEQYF.

In its sample, this clonotype was seen many times. The rearrangement links TRBV7-6 to TRBJ1-6; 10 bases align to TRBD1. CDR3 length: 14 amino acids. V lost 3 bases and J lost 7; bases outside the gene matches: 0. Germline values: CDR1 SGHVS, CDR2 FNYEAQ. CDR3 sequence: CASSLDRGNSPLHF. The CDR3 nucleotides read TGTGCCAGCAGCTTGGACAGGGGGAATTCACCCCTCCACTTT.

This clonotype was seen a handful of times. The rearrangement links TRBV11-2 to TRBJ2-7; D may be TRBD1 (6 bases). From germline, CDR1 is SGHAT and CDR2 FQNNGV. V shed 5 bases and J shed 5 bases, with 22 bases lying between them. This CDR3 is 16 amino acids long. The CDR3 DNA is TGTGCCAGCAGCAAAGGACAGCATAATGGGGTGAACGAGCAGTACTTC. It codes for CASSKGQHNGVNEQYF.